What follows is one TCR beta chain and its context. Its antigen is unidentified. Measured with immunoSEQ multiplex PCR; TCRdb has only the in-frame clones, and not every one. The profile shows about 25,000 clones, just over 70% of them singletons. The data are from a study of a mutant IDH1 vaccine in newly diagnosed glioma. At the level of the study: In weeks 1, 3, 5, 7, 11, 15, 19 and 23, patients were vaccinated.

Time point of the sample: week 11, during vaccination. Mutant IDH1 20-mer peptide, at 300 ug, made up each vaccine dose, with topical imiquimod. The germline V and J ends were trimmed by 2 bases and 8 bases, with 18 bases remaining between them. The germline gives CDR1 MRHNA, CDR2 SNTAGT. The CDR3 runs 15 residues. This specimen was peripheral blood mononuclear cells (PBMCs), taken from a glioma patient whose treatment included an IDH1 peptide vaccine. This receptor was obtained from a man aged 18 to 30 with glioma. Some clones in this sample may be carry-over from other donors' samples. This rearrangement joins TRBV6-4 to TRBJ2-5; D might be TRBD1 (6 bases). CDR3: CASSDGQSGRDTQYF. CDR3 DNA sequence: TGTGCCAGCAGTGACGGACAGTCGGGTCGTGATACCCAGTACTTC.